This T cell receptor (beta chain) was recovered during a study of blood T cell repertoires in COVID-19. Study-wide context: Sites in the United States, Italy and Spain provided acute and convalescent COVID-19 samples. T cells, B-cell-depleted T cells, or PBMCs supplied cDNA or gDNA.

J lost 6 bases, V lost 4 bases, and 8 bases had no gene match. Germline loops: CDR1 LNHDA, CDR2 SQIVND (reference sequence). This CDR3 has 15 residues. In its sample, this clone was seen once. Authors' methods: Nucleated cell number was recorded as an estimate derived from reference gene primer amplification. Method: immunoSEQ multiplex PCR; TCRdb's copy keeps in-frame clones and lacks some. V and J calls and clone size come straight from that table; D and trimming were deduced from the DNA. The sample contains fewer than 75,000 clones, roughly 80% of which appear only once. This clonotype originated in a man aged 55-75 years with acute or convalescent COVID-19. This rearrangement joins TRBV19 to TRBJ2-2; TRBD2 matches 7 bases. Specimen: peripheral blood. The DNA of the CDR3 is TGTGCCAGTAGTACTTGGACTAGTCCACCCGGGGAGCTGTTTTTT. Its translation is CASSTWTSPPGELFF.